These 20 T cell receptor beta chains share one sample of origin, sequenced in a study of memory CD4+ T cells and cytomegalovirus serostatus. The data were produced by immunoSEQ multiplex PCR, yet TCRdb's version contains in-frame clones alone and is incomplete. The sample includes tens of thousands of clones, over 80% of them seen just once. Single viable CD3+CD4+CD8-CD45RO+ cells were sorted as the memory CD4+ T cells. The sample consisted of memory CD4+ T cells from blood. These receptor sequences come from an adult in good health and CMV-seronegative.

V usage is TRBV29-1 and J usage is TRBJ2-1; D is ambiguous. Trimming left V 3 bases short and J 2 bases short, with 8 bases between. Per the germline V gene, CDR1 is SQVTM and CDR2 is ANQGSEA. The CDR3 contains 13 residues. This CDR3 is CSVEGFTYNEQFF. The CDR3 DNA follows: TGCAGCGTTGAGGGGTTTACCTACAATGAGCAGTTCTTC.

This sequence joins TRBV29-1 and TRBJ1-1; 7 positions match TRBD1. From germline, CDR1 is SQVTM and CDR2 ANQGSEA. The CDR3 has 12 amino acids. V was pared by 7 bases and J by 6 bases, with 8 bases of the junction left unmatched. The CDR3 DNA reads TGCAGCGGCCGCGAGGGGGCGGCTGAAGCTTTCTTT. Protein product: CSGREGAAEAFF.

This clone is medium-sized within its sample. The rearrangement links TRBV10-3 to TRBJ1-1, with TRBD1 as a possible D gene (5 bases). The CDR3 is 13 residues long. Germline lookup yields CDR1 ENHRY and CDR2 SYGVKD. Deletions cut 6 bases from V and 1 base from J, with 9 bases between. Here the CDR3 DNA reads TGTGCCATCAGACTCGGACAGAACACTGAAGCTTTCTTT. Amino acid sequence: CAIRLGQNTEAFF.

The CDR3 DNA sequence: TGCGCCAGCAGCTTTGGTCGGGACAGGATTTATGGCTACACCTTC. This sequence encodes CASSFGRDRIYGYTF. The chain is built from TRBV5-1 and TRBJ1-2; 8 nucleotides align to TRBD1. CDR3 length: 15 residues. Trimming at V came to 2 bases and at J to 5 bases, leaving 8 bases not matched to a gene. Per the germline V gene, CDR1 is SGHRS and CDR2 is YFSETQ.

V is TRBV4-1 and J is TRBJ2-7; 7 bases are shared with TRBD1. The CDR3 spans 15 residues. Germline loops: CDR1 MGHRA, CDR2 YSYEKL. Trimming took 4 bases from V and 6 from J; bases not matched to a gene: 12. CDR3 loop: CASSRSDRLTREQYF. CDR3 DNA: TGCGCCAGCAGCCGGTCGGACAGGCTAACTCGCGAGCAGTACTTC.

This chain links TRBV7-9 with TRBJ2-5; D possibly corresponds to TRBD1 (6 bases). From germline, CDR1 is SEHNR and CDR2 FQNEAQ (reference sequence). CDR3 size: 15 residues. The germline V and J ends were trimmed by 5 bases and 1 base, with 14 bases remaining between them. CDR3 loop: CASSPGQMSQETQYF. The CDR3, as DNA: TGTGCCAGCAGCCCCGGACAGATGTCCCAAGAGACCCAGTACTTC.

This chain links TRBV7-2 with TRBJ2-7; D unresolved. Germline-derived CDR1 and CDR2 are SGHTA and FQGNSA. This CDR3 contains 12 residues. Between the trimmed V and J ends, which lost 2 bases and 4 bases, there was a span of 6 bases. CDR3 loop: CASSLSAYEQYF. CDR3 nucleotide sequence: TGTGCCAGCAGCTTAAGCGCGTACGAGCAGTACTTC. Complete variable domain (other parts from reference TRBV7-2 and TRBJ2-7): GAGVSQSPSNKVTEKGKDVELRCDPISGHTALYWYRQSLGQGLEFLIYFQGNSAPDKSGLPSDRFSAERTGGSVSTLTIQRTQQEDSAVYLCASSLSAYEQYFGPGTRLTVT.

The gene calls are TRBV18 and TRBJ1-3; D is unresolved. Trimming stripped 3 bases from V and 0 bases from J, with 9 bases between. CDR3 size: 15 residues. Germline V lookup: CDR1 KGHSH, CDR2 LQKENI. The CDR3 loop reads CASSPQSSSGNTIYF. The CDR3 nucleotides are TGTGCCAGCTCACCCCAGAGCAGCTCTGGAAACACCATATATTTT.

V usage is TRBV28 and J usage is TRBJ2-7, with D hard to call. Trimming shortened V by 5 bases and J by 4 bases, and 21 bases separated the two germline ends. Germline CDR1 MDHEN, CDR2 SYDVKM. The CDR3 consists of 16 residues. The CDR3 bases are TGTGCCAGCAGTGTCAGCTGGGGTAGCAATAATTACGAGCAGTACTTC. Its translation: CASSVSWGSNNYEQYF.

This chain uses TRBV5-6 with TRBJ2-1, with 7 bases identical to TRBD1. Germline-derived CDR1 and CDR2 are SGHDT and YYEEEE. The CDR3 covers 14 residues. V shed 6 bases and J 7 bases; nucleotides not matched to a gene: 10. In nucleotides, the CDR3 is TGTGCCAGCACCCGGGACAGAGGGTGGAATGAGCAGTTCTTC. It encodes CASTRDRGWNEQFF.

This clone appeared a few times. The chain combines TRBV2 with TRBJ1-1; no clear D gene. Trimming took 6 bases from V and 3 from J, leaving 11 bases between them. The germline CDR1 and CDR2 sequences are SNHLY and FYNNEI. The CDR3 covers 13 residues. CDR3 nucleotides: TGTGCCAGCAGGGCTTTTCGGGACACTGAAGCTTTCTTT. Protein sequence: CASRAFRDTEAFF.

The chain combines TRBV29-1 with TRBJ1-2, with unresolved D. The CDR3 consists of 14 residues. V dropped 3 bases and J dropped 5 bases, with 16 bases sitting between them. In germline, CDR1 is SQVTM, CDR2 ANQGSEA. The DNA of the CDR3 is TGCAGCGTTGAGAGGGTGCAGGATAAGTATGGCTACACCTTC. Its protein product is CSVERVQDKYGYTF.

The chain joins TRBV21-1 to TRBJ2-7; the table's D call TRBD1 went unverified against the DNA. TRBV21-1 is listed as a pseudogene. The CDR3 runs to 17 residues. CDR3 amino acids: CASIRRWGTGLGYEQYF. The CDR3 DNA follows: TGTGCCAGCATCCGTCGGTGGGGGACAGGGCTCGGCTACGAGCAGTACTTC.

The V and J genes are TRBV21-1 and TRBJ1-6. TRBV21-1 is flagged as a pseudogene. The CDR3 length is 16 residues. Here the CDR3 reads CASKWLGSSYNSPLHF. The CDR3 DNA follows: TGTGCCAGCAAATGGTTGGGGAGCTCCTATAATTCACCCCTCCACTTT.

V usage is TRBV5-8 and J usage is TRBJ2-3; D unclear. The V gene's germline CDR1 is SGHTS and CDR2 YDEGEE. The CDR3 spans 12 residues. The V and J ends lost 3 bases and 4 bases respectively, with 6 bases between them. The CDR3 protein is CASSYLPDTQYF. The CDR3 bases are TGTGCCAGCAGCTACCTCCCAGATACGCAGTATTTT.

The chain has TRBV7-9 and TRBJ1-3; D is unresolved. CDR3 length: 14 amino acids. Germline CDR1 is SEHNR and CDR2 is FQNEAQ (reference sequence). V was cut by 3 bases and J by 2 bases, with 8 bases left in between. CDR3 nucleotides: TGTGCCAGCAGCTTGGCTTCCACTGGAAACACCATATATTTT. Amino acids: CASSLASTGNTIYF. The variable domain in full, with the rest retrieved from reference TRBV7-9 and TRBJ1-3, is DTGVSQNPRHKITKRGQNVTFRCDPISEHNRLYWYRQTLGQGPEFLTYFQNEAQLEKSRLLSDRFSAERPKGSFSTLEIQRTEQGDSAMYLCASSLASTGNTIYFGEGSWLTVV.

This clone appeared a few times. The genes are TRBV5-4 and TRBJ1-6, with TRBD1 matching over 7 bases. Germline CDR1 is SGHNT and CDR2 is YYREEE (reference sequence). The trim removed 1 base at V and 14 bases at J, leaving 12 bases unmatched. This CDR3 contains 15 residues. The CDR3 spells CASSLKGQRTPTLHF. The CDR3 DNA is TGTGCCAGCAGCTTGAAGGGACAGAGAACGCCGACCCTCCACTTT.

The chain uses TRBV11-3 and TRBJ2-5, with TRBD2 identical over 14 bases. This CDR3 region has 17 residues. CDR1 SGHNT and CDR2 YENEEA come from the germline V gene. Trimming cost V 5 bases and J 5 bases; bases outside gene matches: 10. The chain's CDR3 is CASSAGTSGGRGETQYF. In DNA form, the CDR3 reads TGTGCCAGCAGCGCCGGGACTAGCGGGGGCCGAGGGGAGACCCAGTACTTC.

This chain uses TRBV5-4 with TRBJ2-1; unclear D gene. This CDR3 comprises 12 residues. CDR1 SGHNT and CDR2 YYREEE come from the germline V gene (reference sequence). With 3 bases removed from V and 2 bases from J, the gap between germline ends came to 3 bases. The CDR3 here is CASSSPYNEQFF. In DNA form, the CDR3 reads TGTGCCAGCAGCTCCCCCTACAATGAGCAGTTCTTC. The variable domain in full, completed from reference TRBV5-4 and TRBJ2-1, reads ETGVTQSPTHLIKTRGQQVTLRCSSQSGHNTVSWYQQALGQGPQFIFQYYREEENGRGNFPPRFSGLQFPNYSSELNVNALELDDSALYLCASSSPYNEQFFGPGTRLTVL.

The chain is built from TRBV6-6 and TRBJ2-1; weak D call: TRBD1 (5 bases). In germline, CDR1 is MNHNY, CDR2 SVGAGI (reference sequence). The CDR3 totals 11 residues. V was clipped by 8 bases and J by 12 bases, with 14 bases between them. This chain's CDR3 is CASARQGAQFF. DNA for the CDR3: TGTGCCAGCGCTCGGCAGGGTGCGCAGTTCTTC.